Listed below are T cell receptor beta chains from one sample, sequenced in a study of identical twins. TCRdb fed the 5' RACE reads into MiXCR, producing one record per CDR3 protein. The repertoire holds around 490,000 distinct CDR3 sequences, with approximately 14% as singletons. These data also featured in a second study, about yellow fever vaccine responses in identical twins.

The specimen was CD4+ T cells sorted from blood. The receptors shown here come from a woman under 30 in good health. The CDR3 runs from the conserved cysteine through the conserved F or W. The D gene is left open where the match is weak. Size tells how often a clone was seen (once, few, many) or the class of an expanded clone, and some rows leave it out.

j_call v_call d_call clone_size cdr3_aa cdr3_nt
TRBJ2-5 TRBV6-1 - - CASRPGLLIQETQYF TGTGCCAGCAGGCCGGGACTTCTTATTCAAGAGACCCAGTACTTC
TRBJ1-5 TRBV12-3/TRBV12-4 TRBD1 - CASSLGRGTGRNQPQHF TGTGCCAGCAGTTTAGGCAGGGGGACAGGGCGCAATCAGCCCCAGCATTTT
TRBJ2-1 TRBV7-3 - few CASSLSRGDHNEQFF TGTGCCAGCAGCTTATCGAGGGGAGATCACAATGAGCAGTTCTTC
TRBJ2-1 TRBV6-5 TRBD1 - CASRSSQGAYNEQFF TGTGCCAGCAGGTCCTCACAGGGGGCCTACAATGAGCAGTTCTTC
TRBJ2-6 TRBV11-2 - few CASSFPRAPAPSSGANVLTF TGTGCCAGCAGCTTCCCCCGTGCGCCAGCTCCTTCCTCTGGGGCCAACGTCCTGACTTTC
TRBJ2-1 TRBV7-8 TRBD2 - CATRLAGVNEQFF TGTGCCACGAGGTTAGCGGGAGTCAATGAGCAGTTCTTC
TRBJ1-1 TRBV6-1 - - CASSDILGARDTEAFF TGTGCCAGCAGTGACATTCTGGGGGCGCGGGACACTGAAGCTTTCTTT
TRBJ2-5 TRBV2 - - CASSESPWAGFQETQYF TGTGCCAGCAGTGAATCCCCCTGGGCAGGGTTCCAAGAGACCCAGTACTTC
TRBJ2-1 TRBV20-1 TRBD2 - CSAESPGGRSYNEQFF TGCAGTGCTGAGTCCCCTGGCGGGAGGTCCTACAATGAGCAGTTCTTC
TRBJ1-6 TRBV6-5 - - CASSYSNQGYNSPLHF TGTGCCAGCAGTTACTCGAATCAGGGGTATAATTCACCCCTCCACTTT
TRBJ1-5 TRBV12-3/TRBV12-4 - - CASSLGGRNQPQHF TGTGCCAGCAGTTTGGGGGGCCGCAATCAGCCCCAGCATTTT
TRBJ1-2 TRBV7-2 - few CAIGYGYTF TGTGCCATCGGATATGGCTACACCTTC
TRBJ2-1 TRBV6-2/TRBV6-3 - few CASSYPGFDNEQFF TGTGCCAGCAGTTACCCTGGATTCGACAATGAGCAGTTCTTC
TRBJ2-1 TRBV7-8 TRBD2 many CASSLGAGGGYNEQFF TGTGCCAGCAGCTTAGGTGCGGGAGGTGGATACAATGAGCAGTTCTTC
TRBJ2-7 TRBV5-1 - many CASSSGTAYEQYF TGCGCCAGCAGCTCCGGGACTGCCTACGAGCAGTACTTC
TRBJ2-3 TRBV2 TRBD1 - CASRLDRRTGKADTQYF TGTGCCAGCAGACTCGATCGACGGACAGGGAAGGCAGATACGCAGTATTTT
TRBJ2-5 TRBV4-3 TRBD2 - CASSQGLLAGTTQYF TGCGCCAGCAGCCAAGGATTACTAGCGGGTACCACCCAGTACTTC
TRBJ2-3 TRBV7-9 TRBD2 - CASSRLTGGDTDTQYF TGTGCCAGCAGCCGACTAACTGGGGGGGACACAGATACGCAGTATTTT
TRBJ1-1 TRBV20-1 - few CSARDLVGSSWNTEAFF TGCAGTGCTAGAGATCTGGTAGGTTCCAGTTGGAACACTGAAGCTTTCTTT
TRBJ1-1 TRBV20-1 - few CSAIRRGNTEAFF TGCAGTGCGATAAGACGTGGGAACACTGAAGCTTTCTTT